This T cell receptor (beta chain) was found in a study of CD8+ T cells in alopecia areata. Notes on the study in general: Possibly because of HLA-related factors, TCR sharing was less clear across patients than in mice.

The germline CDR1 and CDR2 sequences are MGHDK and SYGVNS. CDR3 size: 14 residues. The V end lost 1 base, the J end lost 6 bases, and 11 bases lay between the germline ends. With respect to this clone: Antigen specificity is unknown.

In alopecia areata patients, both lesional scalp punch biopsies and peripheral blood were collected. RNA was extracted and reverse transcribed into cDNA as the sequencing template. Method: immunoSEQ multiplex PCR; TCRdb's copy keeps in-frame clones and lacks some. The sample consists of some 170,000 clones, around 71% of them appearing once. The receptor's source is a human donor with alopecia areata. The rearrangement uses TRBV25-1 and TRBJ2-3, with D perhaps TRBD1 or TRBD2 (5 bases each). The source material was CD8+ T cells sorted from blood, sampled at week 0. CDR3 in DNA: TGTGCCAGCAGTGAATTTGGGGGACGGGATACGCAGTATTTT. Protein sequence: CASSEFGGRDTQYF.